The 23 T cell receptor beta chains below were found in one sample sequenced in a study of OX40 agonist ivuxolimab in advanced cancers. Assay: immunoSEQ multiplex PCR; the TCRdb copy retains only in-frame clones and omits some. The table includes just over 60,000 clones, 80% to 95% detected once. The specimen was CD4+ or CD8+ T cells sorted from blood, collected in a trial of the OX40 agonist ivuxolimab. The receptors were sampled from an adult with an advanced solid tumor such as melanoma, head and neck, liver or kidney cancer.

This CDR3 reads CASSLAGSEQYF. DNA for the CDR3: TGTGCCAGCAGCTTAGCCGGGTCTGAGCAGTACTTC. The V and J genes are TRBV7-8 and TRBJ2-7; D uncertain. The CDR3 covers 12 residues. Germline V gene sequence: CDR1 SGHVS, CDR2 FQNEAQ. Trimming removed 0 bases at V and 7 bases at J, with 7 bases between.

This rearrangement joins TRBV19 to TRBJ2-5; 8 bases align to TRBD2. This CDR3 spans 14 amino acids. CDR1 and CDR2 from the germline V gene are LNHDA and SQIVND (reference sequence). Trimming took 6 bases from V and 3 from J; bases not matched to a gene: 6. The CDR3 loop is CASSHRGGEETQYF. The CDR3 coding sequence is TGTGCCAGTAGCCACCGGGGGGGCGAAGAGACCCAGTACTTC.

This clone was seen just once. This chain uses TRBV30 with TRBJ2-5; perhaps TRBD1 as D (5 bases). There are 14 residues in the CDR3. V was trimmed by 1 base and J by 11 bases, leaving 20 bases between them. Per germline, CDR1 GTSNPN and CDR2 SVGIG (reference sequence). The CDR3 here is CAWSADSSYYKQYF. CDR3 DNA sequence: TGTGCCTGGAGTGCCGACAGTAGCTACTACAAGCAGTACTTC.

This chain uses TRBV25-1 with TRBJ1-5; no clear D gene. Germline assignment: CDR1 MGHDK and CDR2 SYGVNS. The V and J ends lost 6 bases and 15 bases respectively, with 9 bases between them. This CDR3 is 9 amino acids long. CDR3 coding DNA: TGTGCCAGCAGGCGGAGTCGGCATTTT. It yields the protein CASRRSRHF.

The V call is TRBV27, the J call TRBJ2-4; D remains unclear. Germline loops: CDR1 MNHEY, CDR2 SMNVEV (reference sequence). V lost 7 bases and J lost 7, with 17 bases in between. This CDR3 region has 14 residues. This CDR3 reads CASTKKISSNIQYF. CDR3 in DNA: TGTGCCAGCACCAAAAAAATATCTAGTAACATTCAGTACTTC.

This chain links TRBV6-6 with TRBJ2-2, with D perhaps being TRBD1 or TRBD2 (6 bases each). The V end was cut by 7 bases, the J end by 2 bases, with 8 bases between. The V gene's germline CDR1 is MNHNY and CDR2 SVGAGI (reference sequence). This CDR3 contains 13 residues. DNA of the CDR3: TGTGCCAGCACGGGGGCCAACACCGGGGAGCTGTTTTTT. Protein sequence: CASTGANTGELFF.

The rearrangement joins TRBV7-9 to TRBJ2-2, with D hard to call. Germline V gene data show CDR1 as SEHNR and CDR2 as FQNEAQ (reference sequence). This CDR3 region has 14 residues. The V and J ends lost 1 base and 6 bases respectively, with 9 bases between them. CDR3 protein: CASSLGSFAGELFF. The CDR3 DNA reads TGTGCCAGCAGCTTAGGTAGTTTCGCCGGGGAGCTGTTTTTT.

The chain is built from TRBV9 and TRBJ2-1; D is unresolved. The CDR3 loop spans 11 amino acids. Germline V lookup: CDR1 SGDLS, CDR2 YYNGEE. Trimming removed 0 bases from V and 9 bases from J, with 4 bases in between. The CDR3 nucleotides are TGTGCCAGCAGCGTAGGTCCTGAGCAGTTCTTC. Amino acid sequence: CASSVGPEQFF.

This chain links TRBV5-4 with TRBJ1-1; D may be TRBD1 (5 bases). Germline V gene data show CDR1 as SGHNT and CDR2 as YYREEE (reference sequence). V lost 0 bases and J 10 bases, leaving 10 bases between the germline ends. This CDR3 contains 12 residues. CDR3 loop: CASSLAQGVAFF. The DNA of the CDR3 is TGTGCCAGCAGCTTGGCGCAGGGAGTAGCTTTCTTT.

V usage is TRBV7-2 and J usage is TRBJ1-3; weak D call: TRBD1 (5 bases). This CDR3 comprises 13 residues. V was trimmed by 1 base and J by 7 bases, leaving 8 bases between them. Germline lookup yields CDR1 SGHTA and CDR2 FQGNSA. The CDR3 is CASSLVWGNTIYF. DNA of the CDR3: TGTGCCAGCAGCTTAGTCTGGGGGAACACCATATATTTT. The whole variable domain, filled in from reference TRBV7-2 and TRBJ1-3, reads GAGVSQSPSNKVTEKGKDVELRCDPISGHTALYWYRQSLGQGLEFLIYFQGNSAPDKSGLPSDRFSAERTGGSVSTLTIQRTQQEDSAVYLCASSLVWGNTIYFGEGSWLTVV.

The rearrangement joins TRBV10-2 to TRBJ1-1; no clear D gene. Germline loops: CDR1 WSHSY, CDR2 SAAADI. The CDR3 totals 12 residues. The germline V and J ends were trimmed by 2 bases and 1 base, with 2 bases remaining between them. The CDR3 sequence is CASSEENTEAFF. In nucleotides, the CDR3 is TGCGCCAGCAGTGAGGAGAACACTGAAGCTTTCTTT.

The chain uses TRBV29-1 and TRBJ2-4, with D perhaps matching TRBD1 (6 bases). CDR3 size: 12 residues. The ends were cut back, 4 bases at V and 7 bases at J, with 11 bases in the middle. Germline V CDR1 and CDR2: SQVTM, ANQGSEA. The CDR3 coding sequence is TGCAGCGTTGTCCATGACAGGAACATTCAGTACTTC. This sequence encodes CSVVHDRNIQYF.

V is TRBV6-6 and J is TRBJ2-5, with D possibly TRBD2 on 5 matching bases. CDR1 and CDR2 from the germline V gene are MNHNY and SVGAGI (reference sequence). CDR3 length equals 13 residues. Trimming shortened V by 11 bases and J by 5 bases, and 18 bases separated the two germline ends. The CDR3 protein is CAVLEGPNETQYF. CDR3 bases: TGTGCCGTACTAGAGGGCCCCAACGAGACCCAGTACTTC.

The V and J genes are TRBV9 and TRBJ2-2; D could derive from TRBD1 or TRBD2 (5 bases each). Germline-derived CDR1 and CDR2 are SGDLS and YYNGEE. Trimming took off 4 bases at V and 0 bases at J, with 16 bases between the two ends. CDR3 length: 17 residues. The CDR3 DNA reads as TGTGCCAGCAGCACATTCGGGACCGGCGCGAACACCGGGGAGCTGTTTTTT. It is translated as CASSTFGTGANTGELFF.

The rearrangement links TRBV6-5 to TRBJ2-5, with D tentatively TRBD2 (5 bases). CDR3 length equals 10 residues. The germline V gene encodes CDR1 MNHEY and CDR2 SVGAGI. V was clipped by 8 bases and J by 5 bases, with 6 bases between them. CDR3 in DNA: TGTGCCAGCCGAGGGGAGACCCAGTACTTC. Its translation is CASRGETQYF.

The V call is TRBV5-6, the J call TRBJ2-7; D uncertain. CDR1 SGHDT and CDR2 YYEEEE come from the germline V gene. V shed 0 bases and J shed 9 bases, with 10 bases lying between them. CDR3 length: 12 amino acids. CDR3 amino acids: CASSLVNGGQYF. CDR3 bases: TGTGCCAGCAGCTTGGTCAACGGTGGGCAGTACTTC.

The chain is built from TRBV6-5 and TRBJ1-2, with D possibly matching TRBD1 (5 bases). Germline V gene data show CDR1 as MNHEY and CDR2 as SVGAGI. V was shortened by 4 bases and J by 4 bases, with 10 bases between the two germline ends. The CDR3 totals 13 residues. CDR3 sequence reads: CASSSGTVYGYTF. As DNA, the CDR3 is TGTGCCAGCAGTTCCGGGACGGTCTATGGCTACACCTTC.

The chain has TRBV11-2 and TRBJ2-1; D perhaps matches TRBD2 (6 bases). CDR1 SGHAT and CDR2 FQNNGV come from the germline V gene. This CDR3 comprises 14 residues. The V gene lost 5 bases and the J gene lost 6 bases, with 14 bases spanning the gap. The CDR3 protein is CASSPPPGVNEQFF. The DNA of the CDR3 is TGTGCCAGCAGCCCCCCGCCGGGAGTCAATGAGCAGTTCTTC.

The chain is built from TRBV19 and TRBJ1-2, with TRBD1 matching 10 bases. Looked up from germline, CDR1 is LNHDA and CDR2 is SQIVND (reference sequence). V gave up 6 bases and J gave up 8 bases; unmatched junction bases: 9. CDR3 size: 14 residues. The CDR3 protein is CASSTGDRGDGYTF. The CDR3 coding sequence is TGTGCCAGTAGCACTGGGGACAGGGGTGACGGCTACACCTTC.

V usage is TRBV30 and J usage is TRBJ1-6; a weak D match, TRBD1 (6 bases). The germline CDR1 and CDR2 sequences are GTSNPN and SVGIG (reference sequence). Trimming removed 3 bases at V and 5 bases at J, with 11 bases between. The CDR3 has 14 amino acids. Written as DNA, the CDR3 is TGTGCCTGGAGCGGTCAGGGGAATAATTCACCCCTCCACTTT. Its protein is CAWSGQGNNSPLHF.

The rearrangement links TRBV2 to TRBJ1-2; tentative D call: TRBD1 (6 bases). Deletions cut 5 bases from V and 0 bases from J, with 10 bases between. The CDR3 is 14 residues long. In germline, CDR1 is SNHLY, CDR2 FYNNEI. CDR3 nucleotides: TGTGCCAGCAGTAAGGACAGAGCTAACTATGGCTACACCTTC. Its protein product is CASSKDRANYGYTF.

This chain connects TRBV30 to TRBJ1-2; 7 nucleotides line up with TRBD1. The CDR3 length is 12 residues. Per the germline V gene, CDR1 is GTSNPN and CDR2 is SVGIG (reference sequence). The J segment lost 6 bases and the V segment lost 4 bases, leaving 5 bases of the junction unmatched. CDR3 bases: TGTGCCTGGAAATTACAGGGGCATGGCTACACCTTC. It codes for CAWKLQGHGYTF. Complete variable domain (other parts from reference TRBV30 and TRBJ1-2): SQTIHQWPATLVQPVGSPLSLECTVEGTSNPNLYWYRQAAGRGLQLLFYSVGIGQISSEVPQNLSASRPQDRQFILSSKKLLLSDSGFYLCAWKLQGHGYTFGSGTRLTVV.

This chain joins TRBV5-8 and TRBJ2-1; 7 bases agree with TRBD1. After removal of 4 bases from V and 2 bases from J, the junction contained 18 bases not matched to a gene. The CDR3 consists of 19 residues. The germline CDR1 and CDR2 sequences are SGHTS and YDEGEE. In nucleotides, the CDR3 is TGTGCCAGCAGCCTACCGGGACAGAGTCTAGTAACCCCCTACAATGAGCAGTTCTTC. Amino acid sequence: CASSLPGQSLVTPYNEQFF.